The 24 T cell receptor beta chains below were found in one sample sequenced in a study of technical replicates of blood from a few donors. Produced via immunoSEQ multiplex PCR; TCRdb's table is partial and in-frame only. The sample carries some 80,000 clones, nearly 98% recorded once. Input material: T cells isolated from PBMCs. The receptors originated from a human donor in good health.

In the case of this clone: A junction boundary mismatches the germline segment, possibly from a read error. The chain carries TRBV29-1 and TRBJ2-1, with D perhaps TRBD2 (5 bases). Germline V lookup: CDR1 SQVTM, CDR2 ANQGSEA. The CDR3 is 10 amino acids. The CDR3, as DNA: TGCAGCGTTGGAGAGGGCCTCTCCCTCTTC. This translates into CSVGEGLSLF.

The genes are TRBV7-8 and TRBJ1-4; D remains ambiguous. Germline V gene sequence: CDR1 SGHVS, CDR2 FQNEAQ. The V gene lost 5 bases and the J gene lost 1 base, with 14 bases spanning the gap. The CDR3 extends over 16 amino acids. CDR3 nucleotide sequence: TGTGCCAGCAGCCCGACCCACAGAATAACTAATGAAAAACTGTTTTTT. Amino acids: CASSPTHRITNEKLFF. Using reference TRBV7-8 and TRBJ1-4 for the parts outside the CDR3, the full variable domain is GAGVSQSPRYKVAKRGQDVALRCDPISGHVSLFWYQQALGQGPEFLTYFQNEAQLDKSGLPSDRFFAERPEGSVSTLKIQRTQQEDSAVYLCASSPTHRITNEKLFFGSGTQLSVL.

The V and J genes are TRBV25-1 and TRBJ1-3, with TRBD1 identical over 8 bases. This CDR3 contains 14 residues. Germline CDR1 and CDR2: MGHDK and SYGVNS. V lost 6 bases and J lost 1; bases outside the gene matches: 2. CDR3 bases: TGTGCCAGCAGGGACAGGGTGTCTGGAAACACCATATATTTT. Protein sequence: CASRDRVSGNTIYF.

The chain recombines TRBV9 with TRBJ2-1, with D perhaps matching TRBD2 (5 bases). This CDR3 contains 14 residues. V lost 2 bases, J lost 8 bases, and 14 bases lay in between. CDR1 SGDLS and CDR2 YYNGEE come from the germline V gene. DNA for the CDR3: TGTGCCAGCAGCGTGGGCCCGGCCGGGGATGAGCAGTTCTTC. Its translation: CASSVGPAGDEQFF.

J is TRBJ2-1 and V is TRBV6-1; the D gene is possibly TRBD2 (6 bases). The CDR3 is 15 amino acids. V was shortened by 2 bases and J by 3 bases, with 11 bases between the two germline ends. The germline V gene has CDR1 MNHNS and CDR2 SASEGT. The CDR3 DNA reads as TGTGCCAGCAGTGAATGGGGGGAGGACTACAATGAGCAGTTCTTC. Protein sequence: CASSEWGEDYNEQFF.

This clone occurred a few times. CDR3 in DNA: TGTGCCAGCAGCCAACACGGTCGGGGGGAGGACACTGAAGCTTTCTTT. It yields the protein CASSQHGRGEDTEAFF. This rearrangement joins TRBV7-9 to TRBJ1-1, with D perhaps TRBD1 (5 bases). CDR1 is SEHNR and CDR2 is FQNEAQ in the germline V gene (reference sequence). The length of the CDR3 is 16 residues. V lost 5 bases and J lost 3, with 19 bases in between.

CDR3 sequence: CASSQQFVLSGANVLTF. The CDR3 DNA reads as TGTGCCAGCAGCCAACAGTTCGTCCTCTCTGGGGCCAACGTCCTGACTTTC. The chain has TRBV14 and TRBJ2-6; D gene uncertain. The CDR3 sequence is 17 residues long. Germline V gives CDR1 SGHDN, CDR2 FVKESK. V was cut by 2 bases and J by 0 bases, with 11 bases left in between.

DNA for the CDR3: TGTGCCAGCGGGACAGGGGGTACAGATACGCAGTATTTT. This sequence encodes CASGTGGTDTQYF. The chain uses TRBV5-6 and TRBJ2-3, with 11 positions matching TRBD1. Germline V gene data show CDR1 as SGHDT and CDR2 as YYEEEE. This CDR3 is built from 13 residues. V lost 7 bases and J lost 3; bases outside the gene matches: 1. The full variable domain, completed using reference TRBV5-6 and TRBJ2-3, is DAGVTQSPTHLIKTRGQQVTLRCSPKSGHDTVSWYQQALGQGPQFIFQYYEEEERQRGNFPDRFSGHQFPNYSSELNVNALLLGDSALYLCASGTGGTDTQYFGPGTRLTVL.

The rearrangement joins TRBV6-5 to TRBJ1-2; 12 nucleotides align to TRBD1. This CDR3 is built from 14 residues. Looked up from germline, CDR1 is MNHEY and CDR2 is SVGAGI. V trimming: 8 bases; J trimming: 8 bases; junction bases outside the gene matches: 9. The CDR3 here is CASRTGTGGDGYTF. CDR3 in DNA: TGTGCCAGCCGGACCGGGACAGGGGGCGACGGCTACACCTTC.

The chain combines TRBV5-1 with TRBJ1-4; D not certain. Trimming pared 1 base from V and 0 bases from J, leaving 7 bases between. The length of the CDR3 is 15 residues. CDR1 and CDR2 from the germline V gene are SGHRS and YFSETQ. The CDR3 region is CASSLNLPTNEKLFF. In DNA, the CDR3 is TGCGCCAGCAGCTTGAATCTTCCAACTAATGAAAAACTGTTTTTT.

This chain joins TRBV7-3 and TRBJ2-5; D remains ambiguous. V lost 3 bases to trimming and J lost 2 bases, with 7 bases between them. CDR3 length: 13 residues. CDR1 is SGHTA, CDR2 FQGTGA, per germline. The CDR3 loop is CASSFGRQETQYF. In DNA, the CDR3 is TGTGCCAGCAGCTTCGGTCGGCAAGAGACCCAGTACTTC.

The CDR3 coding sequence is TGTGCCAGCAGCCGACAGGGAAGTTTTGGAAACACCATATATTTT. Protein product: CASSRQGSFGNTIYF. The chain recombines TRBV6-5 with TRBJ1-3, with 7 bases identical to TRBD1. The germline CDR1 and CDR2 sequences are MNHEY and SVGAGI. CDR3 size: 15 residues. V dropped 6 bases and J dropped 3; count of bases not matched to a gene: 8.

This chain joins TRBV2 and TRBJ1-1; D ambiguous. Trimming cost V 7 bases and J 2 bases, with 11 bases left between them. This CDR3 is 13 amino acids long. Germline-derived CDR1 and CDR2 are SNHLY and FYNNEI. CDR3 in amino acids: CASIMGRNTEAFF. For the CDR3, the DNA is TGTGCCAGCATCATGGGGAGAAACACTGAAGCTTTCTTT.

The J gene is TRBJ2-7, the V gene TRBV5-1; D is unclear. The CDR3 length is 15 residues. Germline V gene lookup returns CDR1 SGHRS and CDR2 YFSETQ. Trimming removed 1 base at V and 4 bases at J, with 15 bases between. The CDR3 nucleotides read TGCGCCAGCAGCTTGATCAGATCTAGGTCTTACGAGCAGTACTTC. Amino acid sequence: CASSLIRSRSYEQYF.

This chain links TRBV6-1 with TRBJ2-7; D is undetermined. The CDR3 covers 14 residues. In germline, CDR1 is MNHNS, CDR2 SASEGT. With 0 bases removed from V and 2 bases from J, the gap between germline ends came to 8 bases. In nucleotides, the CDR3 is TGTGCCAGCAGTGAAGCGTTGCTAACCTACGAGCAGTACTTC. It yields the protein CASSEALLTYEQYF.

The chain has TRBV9 and TRBJ2-2; D remains ambiguous. The CDR3 spans 14 residues. V lost 0 bases to trimming and J lost 5 bases, with 8 bases between them. CDR1 and CDR2 (germline): SGDLS, YYNGEE. The CDR3, as DNA: TGTGCCAGCAGCGTAGCTCCGGGTACCGGGGAGCTGTTTTTT. Its translation: CASSVAPGTGELFF.

The gene calls are TRBV5-1 and TRBJ2-7; D possibly corresponds to TRBD2 (7 bases). The CDR3 is 19 residues long. V gave up 0 bases and J gave up 5 bases, with 27 bases separating them. The germline gives CDR1 SGHRS, CDR2 YFSETQ. The CDR3 DNA is TGCGCCAGCAGCTTGGCCCTCGGGGGGCCCGATTCTTGGAGGGACGAGCAGTACTTC. Amino acids: CASSLALGGPDSWRDEQYF. Full variable domain (missing parts from reference TRBV5-1 and TRBJ2-7): KAGVTQTPRYLIKTRGQQVTLSCSPISGHRSVSWYQQTPGQGLQFLFEYFSETQRNKGNFPGRFSGRQFSNSRSEMNVSTLELGDSALYLCASSLALGGPDSWRDEQYFGPGTRLTVT.

This rearrangement joins TRBV4-1 to TRBJ1-1; unclear D gene. There are 15 residues in the CDR3. The germline V and J ends were trimmed by 0 bases and 1 base, with 9 bases remaining between them. Germline V gene data show CDR1 as MGHRA and CDR2 as YSYEKL. The CDR3 DNA sequence: TGCGCCAGCAGCCAAGATATAGGGAGGAACACTGAAGCTTTCTTT. This encodes CASSQDIGRNTEAFF.

This rearrangement joins TRBV5-6 to TRBJ1-2; D is unclear. The CDR3 runs to 11 residues. V gave up 1 base and J gave up 8 bases, with 6 bases separating them. Germline-derived CDR1 and CDR2 are SGHDT and YYEEEE. DNA of the CDR3: TGTGCCAGCAGCTTGACACGAGGCTACACCTTC. This encodes CASSLTRGYTF.

The chain links TRBV4-2 to TRBJ2-2; 12 bases align to TRBD2. V lost 3 bases, J lost 4 bases, and 21 bases stayed unmatched. The CDR3 consists of 22 residues. Germline V lookup: CDR1 LGHNA, CDR2 YNFKEQ. The CDR3 is CASSHPYGRTPSGGAGTGELFF. The CDR3 DNA reads TGTGCCAGCAGCCACCCCTATGGTCGGACTCCTAGCGGGGGGGCAGGCACCGGGGAGCTGTTTTTT.

The CDR3 coding sequence is TGTGCCAGCAGTTTATTCGGCTACTACACAGATACGCAGTATTTT. It yields the protein CASSLFGYYTDTQYF. This rearrangement joins TRBV28 to TRBJ2-3; D remains unclear. CDR3 length: 15 amino acids. Trimming cost V 1 base and J 2 bases, with 10 bases left between them. Per germline, CDR1 MDHEN and CDR2 SYDVKM.

This chain joins TRBV2 and TRBJ1-6; D gene uncertain. V dropped 1 base and J dropped 7 bases, with 14 bases sitting between them. The CDR3 has 16 amino acids. CDR1 and CDR2 (germline): SNHLY, FYNNEI. The CDR3 nucleotides are TGTGCCAGCAGTGAAGTGGGCTCATCAACCAATTCACCCCTCCACTTT. Its protein is CASSEVGSSTNSPLHF.

The chain couples TRBV5-1 to TRBJ2-5; D may be TRBD2 (7 bases). The CDR3 covers 16 residues. V lost 0 bases and J 5 bases, leaving 17 bases between the germline ends. The germline V gene encodes CDR1 SGHRS and CDR2 YFSETQ. CDR3 DNA sequence: TGCGCCAGCAGCTTGGCTACGGGGGGCCCACGGGAGACCCAGTACTTC. Translated: CASSLATGGPRETQYF.

The chain carries TRBV6-5 and TRBJ2-3, with D tentatively TRBD1 (6 bases). V was pared by 3 bases and J by 3 bases, with 13 bases between. The germline CDR1 and CDR2 sequences are MNHEY and SVGAGI. This CDR3 region has 15 residues. CDR3 sequence (DNA): TGTGCCAGCAGTTATCAGGGGAGAGGAACAGATACGCAGTATTTT. As protein: CASSYQGRGTDTQYF.